Following are 8 T cell receptor beta chains from one sample sequenced in a study of shared clonotypes between healthy human individuals. Naive-designated CD8 cells lacked CD45RO, were positively enriched for CCR7, and omitted terminally differentiated effector memory CD45RA+ cells. Sequencing used immunoSEQ multiplex PCR; TCRdb keeps in-frame clones, though not all of them. The repertoire has about 2.1 million clones, 85% to 95% of them found once; the top ten carry more than 1.5%. The sample consisted of naive CD8+ T cells from PBMCs. The receptors stem from a young man in good health. Some clones in this sample may be carry-over from other donors' samples.

The genes are TRBV5-5 and TRBJ2-7; TRBD1 matches 7 bases. The CDR3 is 14 residues long. The junction had 8 bases not matched to a gene; V was cut back by 4 bases and J by 4 bases. The germline gives CDR1 SGHKS, CDR2 YYEKEE (reference sequence). The CDR3: CASSPWDSEYEQYF. The CDR3 DNA follows: TGTGCCAGCAGCCCGTGGGACAGCGAATACGAGCAGTACTTC. Complete variable domain (other parts from reference TRBV5-5 and TRBJ2-7): DAGVTQSPTHLIKTRGQQVTLRCSPISGHKSVSWYQQVLGQGPQFIFQYYEKEERGRGNFPDRFSARQFPNYSSELNVNALLLGDSALYLCASSPWDSEYEQYFGPGTRLTVT.

The sample holds one count of this clone. V and J are TRBV28 and TRBJ2-1; D unclear. Germline V gene sequence: CDR1 MDHEN, CDR2 SYDVKM. The CDR3 has 11 amino acids. V was clipped by 10 bases and J by 10 bases, with 14 bases between them. CDR3 in amino acids: CATRQGIEQFF. CDR3 in DNA: TGTGCCACCAGGCAAGGAATAGAGCAGTTCTTC.

The chain has TRBV27 and TRBJ2-1; D is unresolved. Germline CDR1 and CDR2: MNHEY and SMNVEV (reference sequence). This CDR3 has 15 residues. Trimming left V 6 bases short and J 1 base short, with 13 bases between. DNA for the CDR3: TGTGCCAGCAGCTCCGGGCCCGGGTCCTACAATGAGCAGTTCTTC. This translates into CASSSGPGSYNEQFF.

The CDR3 spells CASSEFVHEQYF. The CDR3 DNA sequence: TGCGCCAGCAGTGAGTTCGTCCACGAGCAGTACTTC. This sequence joins TRBV10-1 and TRBJ2-7; D gene uncertain. The germline V gene has CDR1 WNHNN and CDR2 SYGVQD (reference sequence). This CDR3 has 12 residues. The V and J ends lost 1 base and 5 bases respectively, with 6 bases between them.

The chain links TRBV5-4 to TRBJ2-2; no definite D call. The length of the CDR3 is 15 residues. V shed 0 bases and J shed 1 base, with 7 bases lying between them. Looked up from germline, CDR1 is SGHNT and CDR2 is YYREEE (reference sequence). The CDR3 DNA is TGTGCCAGCAGCTTGGCCGAGGAGAACACCGGGGAGCTGTTTTTT. It specifies CASSLAEENTGELFF.

This clone has more than one count but fewer than ten. The gene calls are TRBV14 and TRBJ1-2, with 8 bases identical to TRBD1. V lost 0 bases and J lost 4; bases outside the gene matches: 16. Looked up from germline, CDR1 is SGHDN and CDR2 is FVKESK. This CDR3 is built from 19 residues. CDR3 DNA sequence: TGTGCCAGCAGCCAAGACAGGGGGCTAAACCCCCGCAAGGGCTATGGCTACACCTTC. Translating it yields CASSQDRGLNPRKGYGYTF.

The rearrangement joins TRBV7-9 to TRBJ1-2, with D maybe TRBD1 (5 bases). The CDR3 consists of 14 residues. V shed 5 bases and J shed 2 bases, with 12 bases lying between them. In germline, CDR1 is SEHNR, CDR2 FQNEAQ (reference sequence). The CDR3 protein is CASSPGPRNYGYTF. The DNA for the CDR3 is TGTGCCAGCAGCCCGGGACCGCGGAACTATGGCTACACCTTC.

The chain recombines TRBV5-6 with TRBJ2-1; perhaps TRBD2 as D (6 bases). CDR1 SGHDT and CDR2 YYEEEE come from the germline V gene. Between the trimmed V and J ends, which lost 7 bases and 10 bases, there was a span of 12 bases. The CDR3 runs to 11 residues. The CDR3 nucleotides read TGTGCCAGCCTCTGGGGGGAAGAGCAGTTCTTC. It codes for CASLWGEEQFF.